This entry describes one TCR beta chain. The sample belongs to a study of blood T cell repertoires in COVID-19. Original analysis: It was from reference gene primer amplification that nucleated cell counts were estimated. Assay used: immunoSEQ multiplex PCR; TCRdb lists only in-frame clones, some missing. Clonal size and the V and J genes are those of that table, whereas D and trimming came from the DNA. The data contain some 150,000 clones, 84% of them singletons. V was clipped by 2 bases and J by 8 bases, with 10 bases between them. The CDR3 has 13 residues. Germline CDR1 reads SGHTA; CDR2 reads FQGNSA.

This chain joins TRBV7-2 and TRBJ1-5; D not certain. The sequencing sample was made of peripheral blood. The TCR sequence derives from a woman between 50 and 59 years old in a cohort sampled during active or convalescent COVID-19. The DNA for the CDR3 is TGTGCCAGCAGCTTATCCTTGATAGAGCCCCAGCATTTT. Its protein product is CASSLSLIEPQHF.